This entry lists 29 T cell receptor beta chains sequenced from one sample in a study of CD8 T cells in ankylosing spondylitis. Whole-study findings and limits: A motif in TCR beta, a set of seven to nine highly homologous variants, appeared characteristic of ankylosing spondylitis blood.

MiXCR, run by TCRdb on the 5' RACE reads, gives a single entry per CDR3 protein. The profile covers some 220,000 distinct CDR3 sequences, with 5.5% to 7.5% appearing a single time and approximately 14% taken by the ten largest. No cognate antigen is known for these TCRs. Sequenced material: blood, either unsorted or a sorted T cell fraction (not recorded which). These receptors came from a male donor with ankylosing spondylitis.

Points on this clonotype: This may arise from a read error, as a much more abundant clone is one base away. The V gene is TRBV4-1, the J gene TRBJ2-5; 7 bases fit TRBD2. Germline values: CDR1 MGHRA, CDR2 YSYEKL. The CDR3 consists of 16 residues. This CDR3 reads CSSSQRLAAVQETQYF. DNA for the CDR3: TGCTCCAGCAGCCAAAGGCTAGCGGCAGTACAAGAGACCCAGTACTTC.

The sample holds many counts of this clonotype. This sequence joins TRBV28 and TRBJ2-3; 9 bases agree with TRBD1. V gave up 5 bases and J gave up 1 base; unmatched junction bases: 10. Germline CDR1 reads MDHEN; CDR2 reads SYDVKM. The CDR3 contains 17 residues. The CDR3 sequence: CASSTSGWTGGTDTQYF. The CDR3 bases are TGTGCCAGCAGTACCTCTGGTTGGACAGGGGGCACAGATACGCAGTATTTT.

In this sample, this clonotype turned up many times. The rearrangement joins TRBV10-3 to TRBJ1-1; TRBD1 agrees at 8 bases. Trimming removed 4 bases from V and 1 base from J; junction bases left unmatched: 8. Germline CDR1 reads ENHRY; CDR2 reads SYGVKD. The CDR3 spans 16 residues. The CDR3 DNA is TGTGCCATCAGTGTGCCCCCCGACAGGGGGAACACTGAAGCTTTCTTT. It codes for CAISVPPDRGNTEAFF.

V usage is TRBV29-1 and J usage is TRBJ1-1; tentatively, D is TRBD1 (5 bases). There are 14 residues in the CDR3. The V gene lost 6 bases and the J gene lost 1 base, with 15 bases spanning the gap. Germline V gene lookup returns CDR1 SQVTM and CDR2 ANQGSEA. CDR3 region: CSVTLGRTNTEAFF. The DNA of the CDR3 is TGCAGCGTGACCCTGGGACGGACGAACACTGAAGCTTTCTTT.

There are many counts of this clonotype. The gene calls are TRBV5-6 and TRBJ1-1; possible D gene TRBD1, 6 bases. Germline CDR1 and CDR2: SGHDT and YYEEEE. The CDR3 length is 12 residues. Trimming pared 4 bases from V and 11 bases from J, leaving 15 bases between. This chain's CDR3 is CASSPRGGAAFF. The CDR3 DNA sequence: TGTGCCAGCAGCCCGCGAGGGGGGGCTGCTTTCTTT. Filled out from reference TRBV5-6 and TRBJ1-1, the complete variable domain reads DAGVTQSPTHLIKTRGQQVTLRCSPKSGHDTVSWYQQALGQGPQFIFQYYEEEERQRGNFPDRFSGHQFPNYSSELNVNALLLGDSALYLCASSPRGGAAFFGQGTRLTVV.

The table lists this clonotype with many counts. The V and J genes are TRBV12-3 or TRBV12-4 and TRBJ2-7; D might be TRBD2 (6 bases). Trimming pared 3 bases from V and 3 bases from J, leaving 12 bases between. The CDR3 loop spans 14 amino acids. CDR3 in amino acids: CASSFAGYYYEQYF. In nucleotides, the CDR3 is TGTGCCAGCAGTTTCGCGGGGTACTACTACGAGCAGTACTTC.

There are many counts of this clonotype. The CDR3 protein is CAWSVNRENTEAFF. The CDR3 DNA reads as TGTGCCTGGAGTGTAAATCGGGAGAACACTGAAGCTTTCTTT. The chain couples TRBV30 to TRBJ1-1; D is undetermined. V lost 0 bases to trimming and J lost 1 base, with 9 bases between them. The germline V gene has CDR1 GTSNPN and CDR2 SVGIG (reference sequence). CDR3 length: 14 residues. The full variable domain, its missing parts supplied by reference TRBV30 and TRBJ1-1, is SQTIHQWPATLVQPVGSPLSLECTVEGTSNPNLYWYRQAAGRGLQLLFYSVGIGQISSEVPQNLSASRPQDRQFILSSKKLLLSDSGFYLCAWSVNRENTEAFFGQGTRLTVV.

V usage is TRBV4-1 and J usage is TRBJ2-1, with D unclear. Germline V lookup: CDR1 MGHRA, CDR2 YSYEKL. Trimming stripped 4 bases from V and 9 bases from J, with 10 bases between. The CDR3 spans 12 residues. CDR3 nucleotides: TGCGCCAGCAGCCGCAGAAGTAGTGAGCAGTTCTTC. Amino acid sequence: CASSRRSSEQFF.

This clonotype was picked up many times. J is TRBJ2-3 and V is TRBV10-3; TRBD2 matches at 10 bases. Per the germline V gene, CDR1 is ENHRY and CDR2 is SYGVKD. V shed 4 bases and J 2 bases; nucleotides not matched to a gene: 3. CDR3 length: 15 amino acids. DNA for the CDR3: TGTGCCATCAGTGGGGGACTAGCGAACACAGATACGCAGTATTTT. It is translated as CAISGGLANTDTQYF.

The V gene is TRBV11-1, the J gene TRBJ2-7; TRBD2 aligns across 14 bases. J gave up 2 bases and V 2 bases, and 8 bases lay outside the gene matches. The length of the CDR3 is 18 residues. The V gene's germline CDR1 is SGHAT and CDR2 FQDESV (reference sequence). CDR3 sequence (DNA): TGTGCCAGCAGCTTACGGGACAGGGGACTAGCGGGGGCCTACGAGCAGTACTTC. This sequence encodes CASSLRDRGLAGAYEQYF.

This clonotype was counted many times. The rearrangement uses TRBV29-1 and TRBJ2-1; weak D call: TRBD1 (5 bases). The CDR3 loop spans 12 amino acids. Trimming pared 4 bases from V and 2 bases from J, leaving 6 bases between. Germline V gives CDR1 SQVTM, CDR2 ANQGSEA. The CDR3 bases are TGCAGCGTTGTAGGGGCCTACAATGAGCAGTTCTTC. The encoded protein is CSVVGAYNEQFF.

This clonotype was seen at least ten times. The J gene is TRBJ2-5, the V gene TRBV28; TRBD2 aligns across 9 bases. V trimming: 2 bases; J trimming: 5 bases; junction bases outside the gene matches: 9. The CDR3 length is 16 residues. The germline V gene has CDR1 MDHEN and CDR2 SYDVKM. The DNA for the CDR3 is TGTGCCAGCAGTTTAAGGGCGGGGGGGCTTGGTGAGACCCAGTACTTC. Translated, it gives CASSLRAGGLGETQYF. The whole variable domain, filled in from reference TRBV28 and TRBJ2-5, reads DVKVTQSSRYLVKRTGEKVFLECVQDMDHENMFWYRQDPGLGLRLIYFSYDVKMKEKGDIPEGYSVSREKKERFSLILESASTNQTSMYLCASSLRAGGLGETQYFGPGTRLLVL.

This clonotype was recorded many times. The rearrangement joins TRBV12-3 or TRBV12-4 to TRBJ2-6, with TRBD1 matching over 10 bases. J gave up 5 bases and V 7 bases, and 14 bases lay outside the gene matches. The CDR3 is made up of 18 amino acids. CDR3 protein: CASTDEDRGSSRANVLTF. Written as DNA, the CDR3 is TGTGCCAGCACCGACGAGGACAGGGGGAGTTCGAGGGCCAACGTCCTGACTTTC.

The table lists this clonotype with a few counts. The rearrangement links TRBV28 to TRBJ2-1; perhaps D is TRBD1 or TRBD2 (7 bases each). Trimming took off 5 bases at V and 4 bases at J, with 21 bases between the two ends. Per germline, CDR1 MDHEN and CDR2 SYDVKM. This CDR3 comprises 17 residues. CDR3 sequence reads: CASSLVRGRELYNEQFF. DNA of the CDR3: TGTGCCAGCAGTCTAGTAAGGGGGCGGGAGTTGTACAATGAGCAGTTCTTC.

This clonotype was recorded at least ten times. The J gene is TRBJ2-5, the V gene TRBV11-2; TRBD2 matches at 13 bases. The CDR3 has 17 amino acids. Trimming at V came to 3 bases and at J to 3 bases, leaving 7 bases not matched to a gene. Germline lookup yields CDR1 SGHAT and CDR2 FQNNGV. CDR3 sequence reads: CASSFTMGTSGKETQYF. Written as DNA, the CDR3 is TGTGCCAGCAGCTTTACTATGGGGACTAGCGGGAAAGAGACCCAGTACTTC.

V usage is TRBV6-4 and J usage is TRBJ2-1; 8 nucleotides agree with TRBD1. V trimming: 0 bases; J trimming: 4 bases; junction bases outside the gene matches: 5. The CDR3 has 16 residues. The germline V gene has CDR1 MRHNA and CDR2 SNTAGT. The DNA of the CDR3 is TGTGCCAGCAGTGACTCGGGACGGACAGGGTACAATGAGCAGTTCTTC. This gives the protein CASSDSGRTGYNEQFF.

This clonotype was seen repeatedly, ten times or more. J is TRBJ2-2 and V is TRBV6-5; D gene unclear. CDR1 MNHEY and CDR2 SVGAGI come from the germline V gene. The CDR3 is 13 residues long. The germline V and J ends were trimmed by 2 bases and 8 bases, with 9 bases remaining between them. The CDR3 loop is CASSYASKGELFF. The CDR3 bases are TGTGCCAGCAGTTACGCGTCGAAGGGGGAGCTGTTTTTT.

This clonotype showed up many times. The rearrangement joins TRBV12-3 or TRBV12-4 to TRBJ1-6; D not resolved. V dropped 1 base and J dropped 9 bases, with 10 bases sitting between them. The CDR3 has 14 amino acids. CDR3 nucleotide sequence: TGTGCCAGCAGTTTAGGCATCACGGGTTCACCCCTCCACTTT. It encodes CASSLGITGSPLHF.

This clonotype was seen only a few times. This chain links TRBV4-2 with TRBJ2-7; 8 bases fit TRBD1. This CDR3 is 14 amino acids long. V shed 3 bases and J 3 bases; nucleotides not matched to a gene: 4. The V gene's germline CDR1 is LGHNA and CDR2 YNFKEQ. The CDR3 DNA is TGTGCCAGCAGCCAGACAGGGGTCGGCTACGAGCAGTACTTC. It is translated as CASSQTGVGYEQYF.

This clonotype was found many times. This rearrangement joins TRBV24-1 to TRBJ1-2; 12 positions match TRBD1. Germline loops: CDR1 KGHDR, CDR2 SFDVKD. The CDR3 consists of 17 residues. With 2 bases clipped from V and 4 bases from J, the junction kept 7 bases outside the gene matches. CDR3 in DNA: TGTGCCACCAGTGATTCCGGGACAGGGGGCGCATTCTATGGCTACACCTTC. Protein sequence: CATSDSGTGGAFYGYTF.

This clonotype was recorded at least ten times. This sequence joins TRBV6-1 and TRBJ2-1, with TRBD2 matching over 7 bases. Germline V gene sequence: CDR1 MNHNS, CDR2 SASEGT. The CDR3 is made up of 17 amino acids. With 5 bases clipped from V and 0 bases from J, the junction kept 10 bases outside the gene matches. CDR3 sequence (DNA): TGTGCCAGCAGTCAGAACCAGCGGGACCTCTCCTACAATGAGCAGTTCTTC. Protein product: CASSQNQRDLSYNEQFF.

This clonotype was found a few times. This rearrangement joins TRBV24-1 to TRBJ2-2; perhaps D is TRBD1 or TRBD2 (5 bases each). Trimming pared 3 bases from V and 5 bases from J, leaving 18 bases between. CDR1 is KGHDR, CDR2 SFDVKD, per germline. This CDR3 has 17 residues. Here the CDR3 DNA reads TGTGCCACCAGTGATCACCCTCTGGCGTGGGGGACCGGGGAGCTGTTTTTT. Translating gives CATSDHPLAWGTGELFF.

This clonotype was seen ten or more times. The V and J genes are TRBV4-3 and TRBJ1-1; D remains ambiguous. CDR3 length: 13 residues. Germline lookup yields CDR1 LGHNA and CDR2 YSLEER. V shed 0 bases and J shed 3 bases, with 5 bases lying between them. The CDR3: CASSQDQDTEAFF. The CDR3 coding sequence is TGCGCCAGCAGCCAAGATCAGGACACTGAAGCTTTCTTT.

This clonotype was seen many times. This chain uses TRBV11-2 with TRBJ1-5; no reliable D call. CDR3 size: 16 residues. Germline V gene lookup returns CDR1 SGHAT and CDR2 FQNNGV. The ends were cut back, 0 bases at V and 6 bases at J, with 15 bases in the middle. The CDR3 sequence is CASSLDGRGLGQPQHF. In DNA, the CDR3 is TGTGCCAGCAGCTTAGATGGGAGAGGGTTAGGTCAGCCCCAGCATTTT.

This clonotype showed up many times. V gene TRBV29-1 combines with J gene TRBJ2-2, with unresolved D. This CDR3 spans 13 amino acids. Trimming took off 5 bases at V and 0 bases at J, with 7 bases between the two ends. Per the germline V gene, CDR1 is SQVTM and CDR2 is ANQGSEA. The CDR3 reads CSVWTANTGELFF. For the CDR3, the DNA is TGCAGCGTTTGGACGGCGAACACCGGGGAGCTGTTTTTT.

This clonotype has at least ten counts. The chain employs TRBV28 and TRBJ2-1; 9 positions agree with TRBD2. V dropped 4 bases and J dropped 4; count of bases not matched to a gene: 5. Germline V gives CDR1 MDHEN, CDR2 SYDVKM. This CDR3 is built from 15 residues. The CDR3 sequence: CASSSRLAEYNEQFF. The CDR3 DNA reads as TGTGCCAGCAGTTCCAGACTAGCGGAGTACAATGAGCAGTTCTTC.

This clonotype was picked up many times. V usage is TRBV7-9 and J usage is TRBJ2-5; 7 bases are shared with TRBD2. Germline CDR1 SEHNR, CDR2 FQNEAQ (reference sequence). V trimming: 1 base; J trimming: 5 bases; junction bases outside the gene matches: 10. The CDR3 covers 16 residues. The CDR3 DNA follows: TGTGCCAGCAGCTTAGGCGGGGGTTTCAAGAGGGAGACCCAGTACTTC. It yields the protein CASSLGGGFKRETQYF.

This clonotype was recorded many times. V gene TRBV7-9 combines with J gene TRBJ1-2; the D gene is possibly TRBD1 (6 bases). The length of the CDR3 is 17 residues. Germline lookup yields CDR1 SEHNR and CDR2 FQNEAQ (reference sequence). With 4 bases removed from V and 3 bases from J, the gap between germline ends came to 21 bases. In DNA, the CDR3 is TGTGCCAGCAGCTCCCTTCCCCGGGGGGCTATAGACTATGGCTACACCTTC. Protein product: CASSSLPRGAIDYGYTF.

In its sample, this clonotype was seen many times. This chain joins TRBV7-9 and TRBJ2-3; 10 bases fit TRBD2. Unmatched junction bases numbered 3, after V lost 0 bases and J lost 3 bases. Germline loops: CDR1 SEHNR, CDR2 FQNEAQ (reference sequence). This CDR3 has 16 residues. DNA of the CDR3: TGTGCCAGCAGCTTAGCGTTACTAGCGGGGACAGATACGCAGTATTTT. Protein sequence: CASSLALLAGTDTQYF.